The next 5 T cell receptor beta chains were all read from a single sample in a study of molecular identifiers for immune sequencing clone quantification. Each CDR3 protein gets one entry after TCRdb re-called the PCR reads with MiXCR. The data hold 300,000 to 350,000 distinct CDR3 sequences, with about a fifth observed a single time. Sequenced input: naive CD8+ T cells from blood, with Jurkat cell RNA spiked in. The subset denotes: FACS-sorted CD8+CD4-CCR7+CD45RA+ naive T cells. The receptors originated from a human donor in good health. Some libraries in this study had Jurkat cell RNA spiked in.

This clonotype was seen repeatedly, ten times or more. The J gene is TRBJ2-7, the V gene TRBV20-1; 7 bases map to TRBD2. Germline loops: CDR1 DFQATT, CDR2 SNEGSKA (reference sequence). This CDR3 region has 14 residues. Trimming took 1 base from V and 4 from J; bases not matched to a gene: 7. Here the CDR3 reads CSARVLATNYEQYF. The CDR3 region has the DNA TGCAGTGCTAGAGTACTAGCGACCAATTACGAGCAGTACTTC.

With regard to this clonotype: This may be a read error: a much more frequent sequence differs by one nucleotide. V gene TRBV4-1 combines with J gene TRBJ1-1, with D possibly TRBD1 on 6 matching bases. Per germline, CDR1 MGHRA and CDR2 YSYEKL. This CDR3 has 15 residues. CDR3 sequence: CVSSQIRQVNTEAFF. DNA for the CDR3: TGCGTCAGCAGCCAAATAAGACAGGTAAACACTGAAGCTTTCTTT.

In regard to this clonotype: This clone may be a read error of a much larger clone one base away. This chain connects TRBV30 to TRBJ1-1; 9 positions match TRBD1. The germline CDR1 and CDR2 sequences are GTSNPN and SVGIG (reference sequence). The CDR3 contains 14 residues. V dropped 4 bases and J dropped 1; count of bases not matched to a gene: 4. Here the CDR3 DNA reads TGTGCCTGGAACCCGGGACAGGGGAACACTGAAGCTTTCTTT. Encoded protein: CAWNPGQGNTEAFF.

This clonotype was counted ten times or more. The V and J genes are TRBV6-5 and TRBJ1-2; the D is unclear. CDR3 length: 14 residues. With 3 bases removed from V and 0 bases from J, the gap between germline ends came to 8 bases. Per the germline V gene, CDR1 is MNHEY and CDR2 is SVGAGI. The CDR3 DNA sequence: TGTGCCAGCAGTTATCTGGCAGCTAACTATGGCTACACCTTC. Translating gives CASSYLAANYGYTF.

This clonotype was picked up many times. The chain is built from TRBV4-3 and TRBJ2-6; D not resolved. Trimming shortened V by 1 base and J by 0 bases, and 7 bases separated the two germline ends. The length of the CDR3 is 16 residues. The V gene's germline CDR1 is LGHNA and CDR2 YSLEER. CDR3 nucleotide sequence: TGCGCCAGCAGCCAAGGACGGCCCTCTGGGGCCAACGTCCTGACTTTC. It yields the protein CASSQGRPSGANVLTF.